The clone carrying this T cell receptor beta chain was found a few times. The antigen is unknown. Diagnoses rested on clinical symptoms, serum thyroxine and TRAb, thyroid ultrasound and orbital computed tomography. The data originate from a study of T cells in Graves' hyperthyroidism and ophthalmopathy. TCR beta CDR3 regions were amplified from RNA transcripts. Initially, a first-round RT-PCR of the TCR CDR3 employed the HTBI primer set. TCRdb reprocessed the multiplex PCR reads with MiXCR, giving one entry per CDR3 protein. The repertoire has more than 350,000 distinct CDR3 sequences, 14% of them found once; the top ten carry roughly 21%. Points from the study as a whole: Classification by a 13 V-J model distinguished ophthalmopathy from stable hyperthyroidism. Blood samples included most of the expanded thyroid clonotypes exceeding 0.001.

Material: blood. The clonotype comes from a woman between 25 and 40 years old with Graves' ophthalmopathy.

The CDR3 spells CASSIDRGVFNEQFF. The CDR3 bases are TGTGCCAGCAGCATTGACAGGGGGGTATTCAATGAGCAGTTCTTC. The chain uses TRBV6-1 and TRBJ2-1; 9 positions agree with TRBD1. Per the germline V gene, CDR1 is MNHNS and CDR2 is SASEGT. Trimming at V came to 6 bases and at J to 6 bases, leaving 9 bases not matched to a gene. The CDR3 consists of 15 residues.